These 27 T cell receptor beta chains originate from one sample sequenced in a study of T cells in Graves' hyperthyroidism and ophthalmopathy. There were TCR beta CDR3 regions amplified from RNA transcripts. A first-round RT-PCR of the TCR CDR3 used the HTBI primer set. MiXCR, run by TCRdb on the multiplex PCR reads, gives a single entry per CDR3 protein. The data show some 340,000 distinct CDR3 sequences, with approximately 13% seen just once and 30% to 35% held by the top ten. Sequencing used blood. The receptors stem from a woman aged 40-49 years with Graves' ophthalmopathy.

This clonotype was seen at least ten times. This chain links TRBV11-3 with TRBJ2-2; possibly TRBD2 for D (6 bases). There are 14 residues in the CDR3. With 3 bases removed from V and 7 bases from J, the gap between germline ends came to 12 bases. The germline V gene has CDR1 SGHNT and CDR2 YENEEA. Here the CDR3 DNA reads TGTGCCAGCAGCTTTTCGGGAGAGGGCGGGGAGCTGTTTTTT. This encodes CASSFSGEGGELFF.

The chain recombines TRBV14 with TRBJ1-2, with unresolved D. Trimming pared 5 bases from V and 8 bases from J, leaving 15 bases between. Germline CDR1 SGHDN, CDR2 FVKESK. This CDR3 is 13 amino acids long. Written as DNA, the CDR3 is TGTGCCAGCAGCTTCCGGGGAAATGTGGGCTACACCTTC. Translating gives CASSFRGNVGYTF.

This clonotype was recorded a few times. CDR3: CASEGFGNSPLHF. CDR3 in DNA: TGTGCCAGCGAGGGGTTTGGTAATTCACCCCTCCACTTT. The J gene is TRBJ1-6, the V gene TRBV6-1, with a tentative D call TRBD1 (5 bases). V was trimmed by 8 bases and J by 6 bases, leaving 11 bases between them. Germline-derived CDR1 and CDR2 are MNHNS and SASEGT. This CDR3 comprises 13 residues.

This clonotype was counted ten times or more. The chain carries TRBV28 and TRBJ2-7; 10 nucleotides line up with TRBD1. V shed 5 bases, J shed 5 bases, and the junction held 9 bases outside the gene matches. Germline lookup yields CDR1 MDHEN and CDR2 SYDVKM. The CDR3 has 15 amino acids. The CDR3 DNA reads as TGTGCCAGCAGTGGGTCGGGACAGGGGTTACACGAGCAGTACTTC. The encoded protein is CASSGSGQGLHEQYF.

The chain uses TRBV5-1 and TRBJ2-3; 10 nucleotides line up with TRBD2. Germline CDR1 and CDR2: SGHRS and YFSETQ. The V gene end was trimmed by 4 bases and the J gene end by 5 bases; junction bases not matched to a gene: 4. The CDR3 contains 14 residues. This CDR3 reads CASSMRLAGDTQYF. The DNA of the CDR3 is TGCGCCAGCAGCATGAGACTAGCGGGAGATACGCAGTATTTT. Full variable domain (missing parts from reference TRBV5-1 and TRBJ2-3): KAGVTQTPRYLIKTRGQQVTLSCSPISGHRSVSWYQQTPGQGLQFLFEYFSETQRNKGNFPGRFSGRQFSNSRSEMNVSTLELGDSALYLCASSMRLAGDTQYFGPGTRLTVL.

This clonotype occurred many times. The V gene is TRBV20-1, the J gene TRBJ2-5; D is undetermined. This CDR3 comprises 12 residues. CDR1 is DFQATT and CDR2 is SNEGSKA in the germline V gene (reference sequence). Trimming pared 7 bases from V and 7 bases from J, leaving 16 bases between. This CDR3 is CSVPTAPGTQYF. Here the CDR3 DNA reads TGCAGTGTACCGACTGCTCCGGGGACCCAGTACTTC.

The chain combines TRBV5-1 with TRBJ2-2; 12 bases fit TRBD2. V was clipped by 0 bases and J by 6 bases; unmatched bases: 12. The germline V gene has CDR1 SGHRS and CDR2 YFSETQ. CDR3 size: 19 residues. The CDR3 DNA reads as TGCGCCAGCAGCTTGGCGGGTGGACTAGCGGGGTCGTTGTCCGGGGAGCTGTTTTTT. This sequence encodes CASSLAGGLAGSLSGELFF. The complete variable domain, with remaining parts taken from reference TRBV5-1 and TRBJ2-2, reads KAGVTQTPRYLIKTRGQQVTLSCSPISGHRSVSWYQQTPGQGLQFLFEYFSETQRNKGNFPGRFSGRQFSNSRSEMNVSTLELGDSALYLCASSLAGGLAGSLSGELFFGEGSRLTVL.

This chain uses TRBV12-3 or TRBV12-4 with TRBJ2-7; 8 bases align to TRBD2. V lost 6 bases and J lost 3; bases outside the gene matches: 7. This CDR3 is built from 14 residues. CDR3 sequence (DNA): TGTGCCAGCAGAATAGCGGGACCCCGCTACGAGCAGTACTTC. Protein: CASRIAGPRYEQYF.

This chain joins TRBV12-3 or TRBV12-4 and TRBJ2-5; D is tentatively TRBD1 or TRBD2 (5 bases each). CDR3 size: 14 residues. The germline V and J ends were trimmed by 3 bases and 1 base, with 9 bases remaining between them. CDR3 nucleotide sequence: TGTGCCAGCAGTTTTTGGGGGATCCAAGAGACCCAGTACTTC. As protein: CASSFWGIQETQYF.

The chain carries TRBV19 and TRBJ1-5; D call uncertain. The CDR3 runs to 14 residues. V gave up 1 base and J gave up 5 bases, with 9 bases separating them. Germline CDR1 is LNHDA and CDR2 is SQIVND (reference sequence). Written as DNA, the CDR3 is TGTGCCAGTAGTATAGGATACGGGGATCAGCCCCAGCATTTT. It is translated as CASSIGYGDQPQHF.

In its sample, this clonotype was seen a few times. The rearrangement joins TRBV9 to TRBJ2-3, with unresolved D. V was shortened by 9 bases and J by 6 bases, with 23 bases between the two germline ends. Germline CDR1 reads SGDLS; CDR2 reads YYNGEE. The CDR3 totals 15 residues. The CDR3 sequence: CAILLKNARVDTQYF. The CDR3 nucleotides read TGTGCCATACTACTTAAGAACGCCCGAGTTGATACGCAGTATTTT.

This clonotype was detected ten times or more. The V and J genes are TRBV6-1 and TRBJ2-7, with 8 bases aligning to TRBD1. Per the germline V gene, CDR1 is MNHNS and CDR2 is SASEGT. The V gene end was trimmed by 4 bases and the J gene end by 4 bases; junction bases not matched to a gene: 6. The CDR3 length is 14 residues. CDR3 DNA sequence: TGTGCCAGCAGTGGGACAGGGAGCACGTACGAGCAGTACTTC. Translation: CASSGTGSTYEQYF.

This clonotype has more than one count but fewer than ten. The CDR3 loop is CSARPFTDSGNTIYF. CDR3 bases: TGCAGTGCTAGACCGTTTACAGACTCTGGAAACACCATATATTTT. This chain connects TRBV20-1 to TRBJ1-3; D is undetermined. This CDR3 contains 15 residues. Germline lookup yields CDR1 DFQATT and CDR2 SNEGSKA (reference sequence). Trimming shortened V by 2 bases and J by 0 bases, and 11 bases separated the two germline ends.

CDR3 residues: CASSQVMNTEAFF. CDR3 nucleotide sequence: TGTGCCAGCAGCCAAGTAATGAACACTGAAGCTTTCTTT. The chain uses TRBV14 and TRBJ1-1; D is unclear. The CDR3 spans 13 residues. Germline-derived CDR1 and CDR2 are SGHDN and FVKESK. Trimming left V 1 base short and J 0 bases short, with 3 bases between.

The chain uses TRBV20-1 and TRBJ2-7, with no clear D. Germline CDR1 and CDR2: DFQATT and SNEGSKA (reference sequence). V lost 6 bases and J lost 4, with 22 bases in between. The CDR3 sequence is 15 residues long. CDR3 sequence (DNA): TGCAGTGCCCCCCAGTCCGACTCTTATTGGTACGAGCAGTACTTC. Protein: CSAPQSDSYWYEQYF.

This clonotype was observed once. The chain uses TRBV19 and TRBJ1-6; the D gene is possibly TRBD1 (6 bases). The V end lost 5 bases, the J end lost 7 bases, and 15 bases lay between the germline ends. The CDR3 covers 15 residues. The germline V gene has CDR1 LNHDA and CDR2 SQIVND (reference sequence). The CDR3 sequence: CASSGGFAPNSPLHF. The DNA for the CDR3 is TGTGCCAGTAGTGGGGGCTTTGCCCCCAATTCACCCCTCCACTTT.

This clonotype was seen repeatedly, ten times or more. This rearrangement joins TRBV12-3 or TRBV12-4 to TRBJ1-2; no clear D. The CDR3 consists of 11 residues. The germline V and J ends were trimmed by 6 bases and 6 bases, with 8 bases remaining between them. The CDR3 sequence: CASRKVNGYTF. The CDR3 DNA sequence: TGTGCCAGCAGGAAAGTTAATGGCTACACCTTC.

This clonotype came up many times. The chain links TRBV20-1 to TRBJ2-3, with D maybe TRBD1 (5 bases). CDR1 and CDR2 from the germline V gene are DFQATT and SNEGSKA (reference sequence). V was pared by 3 bases and J by 0 bases, with 13 bases between. The CDR3 is 15 residues long. DNA of the CDR3: TGCAGTGCTAGCTTCAGGGCTCCAAGCACAGATACGCAGTATTTT. This gives the protein CSASFRAPSTDTQYF.

The V gene is TRBV15, the J gene TRBJ2-5; possible D gene TRBD1, 5 bases. From germline, CDR1 is LNHNV and CDR2 YYDKDF (reference sequence). The CDR3 spans 16 residues. The V gene lost 0 bases and the J gene lost 1 base, with 12 bases spanning the gap. The CDR3 region is CATSRDLGLGQETQYF. CDR3 nucleotide sequence: TGTGCCACCAGCAGAGATCTGGGGCTAGGCCAAGAGACCCAGTACTTC.

This clonotype was detected many times. This rearrangement joins TRBV24-1 to TRBJ1-2; D is perhaps TRBD1 (6 bases). V was trimmed by 7 bases and J by 2 bases, leaving 19 bases between them. There are 16 residues in the CDR3. Per germline, CDR1 KGHDR and CDR2 SFDVKD. CDR3 sequence reads: CATSAFGGRENYGYTF. DNA of the CDR3: TGTGCCACCAGCGCCTTCGGGGGCCGCGAGAACTATGGCTACACCTTC.

This clonotype occurred a few times. The junction differs from germline at one of its ends, possibly a read error. The J gene is TRBJ1-5, the V gene TRBV10-3; 8 nucleotides align to TRBD1. CDR1 ENHRY and CDR2 SYGVKD come from the germline V gene. This CDR3 comprises 15 residues. CDR3 sequence: CAVSDFVTGGQPQHF. In nucleotides, the CDR3 is TGTGCCGTCAGTGATTTCGTCACAGGGGGGCAGCCCCAGCATTTT.

This clonotype was detected ten times or more. The chain uses TRBV11-2 and TRBJ2-7; 7 positions match TRBD2. The germline V gene encodes CDR1 SGHAT and CDR2 FQNNGV. The trim removed 5 bases at V and 6 bases at J, leaving 16 bases unmatched. CDR3 length: 16 residues. This CDR3 reads CASSQNTGLPVGEQYF. CDR3 coding DNA: TGTGCCAGCAGCCAAAACACGGGACTACCCGTTGGCGAGCAGTACTTC.

This clonotype was seen repeatedly, ten times or more. The CDR3 protein is CAISESGFNEQFF. The CDR3 nucleotides are TGTGCCATCAGTGAGTCCGGTTTCAATGAGCAGTTCTTC. This chain links TRBV10-3 with TRBJ2-1; D is uncertain. V was clipped by 0 bases and J by 6 bases, with 6 bases between them. CDR3 length equals 13 residues. CDR1 and CDR2 from the germline V gene are ENHRY and SYGVKD.

This clonotype turned up a few times. A much larger clone lies one base from this, so it may be a read error. The CDR3 nucleotides read TGTGCCAGCAGCTTACCGGGAGGCTCCTACGCGCAGTACTTC. It translates to CASSLPGGSYAQYF. This chain connects TRBV13 to TRBJ2-7; 7 bases map to TRBD2. This CDR3 spans 14 amino acids. Germline V gene data show CDR1 as PRHDT and CDR2 as FYEKMQ (reference sequence).

This clonotype was counted many times. The chain is built from TRBV19 and TRBJ2-5, with TRBD2 matching 8 bases. Germline V lookup: CDR1 LNHDA, CDR2 SQIVND (reference sequence). The CDR3 consists of 15 residues. Trimming cost V 7 bases and J 3 bases; bases outside gene matches: 10. This chain's CDR3 is CASMEAGGMEETQYF. The CDR3 region has the DNA TGTGCCAGTATGGAGGCGGGGGGAATGGAAGAGACCCAGTACTTC.

The CDR3 reads CASSVGHYQETQYF. CDR3 nucleotides: TGTGCCAGCAGCGTGGGACACTACCAAGAGACCCAGTACTTC. The chain is built from TRBV9 and TRBJ2-5; the D gene is possibly TRBD1 (6 bases). The CDR3 runs 14 residues. The V end lost 2 bases, the J end lost 0 bases, and 8 bases lay between the germline ends. The germline gives CDR1 SGDLS, CDR2 YYNGEE. The full variable domain, its missing parts supplied by reference TRBV9 and TRBJ2-5, is DSGVTQTPKHLITATGQRVTLRCSPRSGDLSVYWYQQSLDQGLQFLIQYYNGEERAKGNILERFSAQQFPDLHSELNLSSLELGDSALYFCASSVGHYQETQYFGPGTRLLVL.

The gene calls are TRBV5-6 and TRBJ2-7; 15 bases line up with TRBD2. The germline V gene encodes CDR1 SGHDT and CDR2 YYEEEE. J lost 5 bases, V lost 4 bases, and 19 bases had no gene match. The CDR3 covers 20 residues. This chain's CDR3 is CASSLGSTWTSGRALDEQYF. The DNA for the CDR3 is TGTGCCAGCAGCCTTGGATCAACCTGGACTAGCGGGAGGGCCCTGGACGAGCAGTACTTC.